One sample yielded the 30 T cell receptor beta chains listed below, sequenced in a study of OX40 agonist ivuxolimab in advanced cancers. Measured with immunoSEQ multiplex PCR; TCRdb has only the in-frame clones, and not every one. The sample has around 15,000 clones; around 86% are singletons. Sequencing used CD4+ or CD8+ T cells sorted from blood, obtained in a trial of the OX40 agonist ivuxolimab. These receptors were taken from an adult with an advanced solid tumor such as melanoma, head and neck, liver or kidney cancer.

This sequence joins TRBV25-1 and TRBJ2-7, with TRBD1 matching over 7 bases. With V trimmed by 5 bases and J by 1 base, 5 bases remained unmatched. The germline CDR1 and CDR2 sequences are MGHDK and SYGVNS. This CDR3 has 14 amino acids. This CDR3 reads CASSQGQLSYEQYF. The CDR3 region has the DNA TGTGCCAGCAGTCAGGGACAGTTATCCTACGAGCAGTACTTC.

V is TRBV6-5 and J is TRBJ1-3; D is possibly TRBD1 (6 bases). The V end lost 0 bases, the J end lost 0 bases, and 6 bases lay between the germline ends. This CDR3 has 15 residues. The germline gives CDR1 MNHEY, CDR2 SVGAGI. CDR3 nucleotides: TGTGCCAGCAGTTACTCAGGGGGCTCTGGAAACACCATATATTTT. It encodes CASSYSGGSGNTIYF.

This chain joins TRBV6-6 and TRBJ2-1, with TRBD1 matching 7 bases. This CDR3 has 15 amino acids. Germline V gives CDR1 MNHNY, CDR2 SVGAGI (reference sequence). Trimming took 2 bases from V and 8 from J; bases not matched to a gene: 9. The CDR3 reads CASSYVLQGQDEQFF. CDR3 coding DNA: TGTGCCAGCAGTTACGTTTTACAGGGGCAAGATGAGCAGTTCTTC.

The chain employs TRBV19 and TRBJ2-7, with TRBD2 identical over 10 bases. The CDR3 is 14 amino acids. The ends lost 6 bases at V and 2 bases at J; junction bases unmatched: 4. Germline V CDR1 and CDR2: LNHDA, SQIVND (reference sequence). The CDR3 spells CASSWTSGAYEQYF. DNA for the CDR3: TGTGCCAGTAGCTGGACTAGCGGCGCCTACGAGCAGTACTTC.

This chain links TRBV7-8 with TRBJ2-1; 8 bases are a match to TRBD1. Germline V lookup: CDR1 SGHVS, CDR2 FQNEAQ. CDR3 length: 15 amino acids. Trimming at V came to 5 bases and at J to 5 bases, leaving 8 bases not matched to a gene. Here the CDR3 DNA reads TGTGCCAGCAGCCGGAGGGACAGGTCCCACAATGAGCAGTTCTTC. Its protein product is CASSRRDRSHNEQFF. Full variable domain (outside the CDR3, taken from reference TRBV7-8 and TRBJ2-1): GAGVSQSPRYKVAKRGQDVALRCDPISGHVSLFWYQQALGQGPEFLTYFQNEAQLDKSGLPSDRFFAERPEGSVSTLKIQRTQQEDSAVYLCASSRRDRSHNEQFFGPGTRLTVL.

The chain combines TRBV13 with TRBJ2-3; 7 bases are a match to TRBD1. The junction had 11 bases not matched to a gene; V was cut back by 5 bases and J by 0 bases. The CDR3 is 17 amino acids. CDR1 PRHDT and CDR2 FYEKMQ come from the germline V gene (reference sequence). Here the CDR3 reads CASSPRGQLHSTDTQYF. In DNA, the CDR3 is TGTGCCAGCAGCCCACGGGGACAGCTACATAGCACAGATACGCAGTATTTT.

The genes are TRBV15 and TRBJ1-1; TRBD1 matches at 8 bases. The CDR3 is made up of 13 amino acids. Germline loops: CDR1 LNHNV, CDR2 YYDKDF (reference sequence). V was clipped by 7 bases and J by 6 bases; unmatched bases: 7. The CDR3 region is CATTKQGVPEAFF. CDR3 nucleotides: TGTGCCACCACCAAACAGGGGGTTCCTGAAGCTTTCTTT.

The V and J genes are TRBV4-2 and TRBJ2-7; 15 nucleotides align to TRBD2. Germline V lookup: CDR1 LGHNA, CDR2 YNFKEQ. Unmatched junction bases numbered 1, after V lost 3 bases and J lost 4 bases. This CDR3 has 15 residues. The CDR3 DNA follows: TGTGCCAGCAGCCACGGACTAGCGGGAGGGTACGAGCAGTACTTC. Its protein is CASSHGLAGGYEQYF.

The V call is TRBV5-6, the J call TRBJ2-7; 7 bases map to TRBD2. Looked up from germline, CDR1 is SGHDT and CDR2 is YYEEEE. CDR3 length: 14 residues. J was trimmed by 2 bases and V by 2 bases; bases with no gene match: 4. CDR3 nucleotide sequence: TGTGCCAGCAGCTTTGGACTAGGTGCCTACGAGCAGTACTTC. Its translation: CASSFGLGAYEQYF.

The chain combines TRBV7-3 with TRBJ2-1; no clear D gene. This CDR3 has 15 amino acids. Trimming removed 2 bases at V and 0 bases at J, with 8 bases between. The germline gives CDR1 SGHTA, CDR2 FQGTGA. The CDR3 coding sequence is TGTGCCAGCAGCTTACAGCTAAGCTCCTACAATGAGCAGTTCTTC. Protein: CASSLQLSSYNEQFF.

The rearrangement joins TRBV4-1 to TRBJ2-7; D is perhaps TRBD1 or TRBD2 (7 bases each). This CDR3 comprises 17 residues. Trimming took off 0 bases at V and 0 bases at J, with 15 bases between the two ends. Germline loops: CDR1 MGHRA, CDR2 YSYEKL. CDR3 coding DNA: TGCGCCAGCAGCCAAGATGTCAGGGGGGGTCTCTCCTACGAGCAGTACTTC. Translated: CASSQDVRGGLSYEQYF.

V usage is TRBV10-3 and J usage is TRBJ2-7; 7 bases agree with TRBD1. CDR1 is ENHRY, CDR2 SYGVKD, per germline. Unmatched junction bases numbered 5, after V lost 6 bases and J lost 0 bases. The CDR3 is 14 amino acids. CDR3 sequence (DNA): TGTGCCATCAGAGAGACAGGGAGCTCCTACGAGCAGTACTTC. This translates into CAIRETGSSYEQYF.

In DNA form, the CDR3 reads TGTGCCAGCAGACAGACTAGCGGGAGTAAGGTTTACGAGCAGTACTTC. Its translation: CASRQTSGSKVYEQYF. V and J are TRBV6-6 and TRBJ2-7, with 12 bases aligning to TRBD2. This CDR3 is built from 16 residues. The V and J ends lost 6 bases and 4 bases, in that order; junction bases with no gene match: 10. The germline V gene has CDR1 MNHNY and CDR2 SVGAGI (reference sequence).

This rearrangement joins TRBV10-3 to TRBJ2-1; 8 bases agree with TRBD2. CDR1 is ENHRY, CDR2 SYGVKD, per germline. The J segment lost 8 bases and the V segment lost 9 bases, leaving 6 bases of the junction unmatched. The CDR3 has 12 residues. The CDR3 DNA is TGTGCCATGCGGGGGGATTTGGATGAGCAGTTCTTC. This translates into CAMRGDLDEQFF.

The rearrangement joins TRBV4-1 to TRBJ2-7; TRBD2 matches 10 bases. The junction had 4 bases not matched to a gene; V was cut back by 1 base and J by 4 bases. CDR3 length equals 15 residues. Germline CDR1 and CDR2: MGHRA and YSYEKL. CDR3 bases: TGCGCCAGCAGCCAAGGTGCGGGACTAGCGTACGAGCAGTACTTC. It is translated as CASSQGAGLAYEQYF.

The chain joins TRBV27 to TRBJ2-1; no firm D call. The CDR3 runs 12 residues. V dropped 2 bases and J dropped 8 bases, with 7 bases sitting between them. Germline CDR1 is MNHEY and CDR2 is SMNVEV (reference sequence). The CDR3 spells CASSLNRDEQFF. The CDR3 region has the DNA TGTGCCAGCAGTTTAAATAGGGATGAGCAGTTCTTC.

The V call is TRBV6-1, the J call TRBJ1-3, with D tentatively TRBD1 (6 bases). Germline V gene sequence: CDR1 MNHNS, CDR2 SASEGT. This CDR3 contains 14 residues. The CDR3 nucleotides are TGTGCTGTAGGGGGGGCCACTGCTGGAAACACCATATATTTT. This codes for CAVGGATAGNTIYF.

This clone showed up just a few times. The CDR3 is CASSFSLAGDTQYF. CDR3 sequence (DNA): TGTGCCAGCAGTTTTTCCCTAGCGGGAGATACGCAGTATTTT. This chain joins TRBV27 and TRBJ2-3; 8 bases match TRBD2. Looked up from germline, CDR1 is MNHEY and CDR2 is SMNVEV (reference sequence). The V gene end was trimmed by 3 bases and the J gene end by 5 bases; junction bases not matched to a gene: 4. The CDR3 consists of 14 residues.

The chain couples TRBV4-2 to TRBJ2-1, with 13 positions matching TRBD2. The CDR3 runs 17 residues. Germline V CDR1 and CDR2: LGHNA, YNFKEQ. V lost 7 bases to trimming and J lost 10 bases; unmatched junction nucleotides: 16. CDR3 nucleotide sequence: TGTGCCAGCACCTTTGACCCACGGACTAGCGGGAGACGGGAGCAGTTCTTC. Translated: CASTFDPRTSGRREQFF.

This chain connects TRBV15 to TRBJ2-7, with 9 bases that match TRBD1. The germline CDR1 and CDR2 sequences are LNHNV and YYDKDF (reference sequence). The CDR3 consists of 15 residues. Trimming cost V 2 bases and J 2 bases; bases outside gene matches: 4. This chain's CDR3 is CATSRPGQGTYEQYF. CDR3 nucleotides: TGTGCCACCAGCAGACCTGGACAGGGGACCTACGAGCAGTACTTC.

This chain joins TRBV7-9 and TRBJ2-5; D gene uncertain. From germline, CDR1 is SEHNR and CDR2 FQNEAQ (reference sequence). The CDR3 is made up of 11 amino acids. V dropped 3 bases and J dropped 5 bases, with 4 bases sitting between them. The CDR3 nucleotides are TGTGCCAGCAGCTTTTTGGAGACCCAGTACTTC. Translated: CASSFLETQYF. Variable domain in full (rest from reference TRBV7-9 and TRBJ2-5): DTGVSQNPRHKITKRGQNVTFRCDPISEHNRLYWYRQTLGQGPEFLTYFQNEAQLEKSRLLSDRFSAERPKGSFSTLEIQRTEQGDSAMYLCASSFLETQYFGPGTRLLVL.

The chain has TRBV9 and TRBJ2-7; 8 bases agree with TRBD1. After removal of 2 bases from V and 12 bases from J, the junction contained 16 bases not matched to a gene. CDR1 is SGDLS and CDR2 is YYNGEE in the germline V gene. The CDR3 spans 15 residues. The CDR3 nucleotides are TGTGCCAGCAGCGTGACAGGGGCCACCGCAGACCCTCCGTACTTC. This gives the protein CASSVTGATADPPYF.

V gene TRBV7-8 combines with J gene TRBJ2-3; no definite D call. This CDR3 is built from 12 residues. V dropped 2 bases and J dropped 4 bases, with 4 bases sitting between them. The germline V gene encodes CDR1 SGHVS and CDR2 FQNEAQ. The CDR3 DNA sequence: TGTGCCAGCAGCTTAATAGCAGATACGCAGTATTTT. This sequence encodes CASSLIADTQYF.

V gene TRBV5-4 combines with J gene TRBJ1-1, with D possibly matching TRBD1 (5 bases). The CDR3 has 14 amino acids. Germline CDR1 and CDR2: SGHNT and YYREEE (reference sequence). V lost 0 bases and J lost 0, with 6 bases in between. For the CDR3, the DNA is TGTGCCAGCAGCTTGGGGGGCCTGAACACTGAAGCTTTCTTT. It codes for CASSLGGLNTEAFF.

The CDR3, as DNA: TGTGCCAGTTCACTAGCGGGCACCTACAATGAGCAGTTCTTC. This encodes CASSLAGTYNEQFF. V and J are TRBV27 and TRBJ2-1; 9 nucleotides align to TRBD2. The CDR3 length is 14 residues. Germline CDR1 is MNHEY and CDR2 is SMNVEV (reference sequence). With V trimmed by 9 bases and J by 2 bases, 5 bases remained unmatched.

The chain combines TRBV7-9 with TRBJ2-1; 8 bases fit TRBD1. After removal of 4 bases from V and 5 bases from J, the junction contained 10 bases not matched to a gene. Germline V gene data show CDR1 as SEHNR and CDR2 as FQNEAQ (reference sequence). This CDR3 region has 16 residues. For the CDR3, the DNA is TGTGCCAGCAGCTATAGACAGGGGTTAGCGGACAATGAGCAGTTCTTC. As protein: CASSYRQGLADNEQFF.

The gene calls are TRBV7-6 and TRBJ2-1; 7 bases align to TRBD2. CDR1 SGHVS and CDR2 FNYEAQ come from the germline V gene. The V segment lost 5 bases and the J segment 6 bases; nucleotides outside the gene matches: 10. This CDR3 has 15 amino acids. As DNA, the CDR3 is TGTGCCAGCAGCCCCCTCGGGAGGAGCGGCAATGAGCAGTTCTTC. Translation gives CASSPLGRSGNEQFF.

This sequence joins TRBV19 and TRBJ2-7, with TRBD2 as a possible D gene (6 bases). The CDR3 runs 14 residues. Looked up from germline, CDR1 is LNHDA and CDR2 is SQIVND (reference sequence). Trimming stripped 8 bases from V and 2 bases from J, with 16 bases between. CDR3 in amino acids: CASAPSRGPYEQYF. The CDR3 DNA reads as TGTGCCAGTGCCCCCTCGCGGGGACCCTACGAGCAGTACTTC.

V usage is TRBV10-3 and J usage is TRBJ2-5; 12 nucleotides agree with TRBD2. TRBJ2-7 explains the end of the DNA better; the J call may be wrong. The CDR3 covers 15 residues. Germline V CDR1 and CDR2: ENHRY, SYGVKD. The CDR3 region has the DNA TGTGCCATAGGACTAGCGGGAAAGGGGGGTCTCGAGCAGTACTTC. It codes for CAIGLAGKGGLEQYF.

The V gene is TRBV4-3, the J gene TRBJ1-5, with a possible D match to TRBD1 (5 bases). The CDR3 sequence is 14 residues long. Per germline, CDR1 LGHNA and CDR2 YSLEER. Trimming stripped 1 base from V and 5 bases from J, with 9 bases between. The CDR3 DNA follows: TGCGCCAGCAGCCAAGGGGGGGTCGATCAGCCCCAGCATTTT. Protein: CASSQGGVDQPQHF.